Following are 25 T cell receptor beta chains from one sample sequenced in a study of T cell responses to AZD1222 COVID-19 vaccine. The method was immunoSEQ multiplex PCR; TCRdb's version includes in-frame clones alone and lacks a portion of them. The data hold 100,000 or so clones, with around 83% observed a single time. The sample here was peripheral blood, taken 28 days after the second AZD1222 dose. The source is an adult who received the AZD1222 COVID-19 vaccine.

The rearrangement uses TRBV5-1 and TRBJ1-4; D is undetermined. V was pared by 0 bases and J by 5 bases, with 5 bases between. This CDR3 contains 13 residues. Germline V lookup: CDR1 SGHRS, CDR2 YFSETQ. The CDR3 loop is CASSLGPNEKLFF. The CDR3 DNA reads TGCGCCAGCAGCTTGGGCCCCAATGAAAAACTGTTTTTT.

The chain employs TRBV19 and TRBJ1-2, with 7 bases fitting TRBD1. Germline CDR1 LNHDA, CDR2 SQIVND (reference sequence). The V gene end was trimmed by 0 bases and the J gene end by 8 bases; junction bases not matched to a gene: 6. This CDR3 is built from 14 residues. The CDR3 nucleotides are TGTGCCAGTAGTATAGACGACAGGGATGGCGGCTACACCTTC. It translates to CASSIDDRDGGYTF.

The chain employs TRBV19 and TRBJ2-7; TRBD1 matches 7 bases. The CDR3 loop spans 14 amino acids. J was trimmed by 3 bases and V by 9 bases; bases with no gene match: 11. CDR1 LNHDA and CDR2 SQIVND come from the germline V gene (reference sequence). As DNA, the CDR3 is TGTGCCAGAACAAGAACAGGGGTGGGCTACGAGCAGTACTTC. It encodes CARTRTGVGYEQYF. The full variable domain, completed using reference TRBV19 and TRBJ2-7, is DGGITQSPKYLFRKEGQNVTLSCEQNLNHDAMYWYRQDPGQGLRLIYYSQIVNDFQKGDIAEGYSVSREKKESFPLTVTSAQKNPTAFYLCARTRTGVGYEQYFGPGTRLTVT.

The chain links TRBV24-1 to TRBJ2-2; 13 bases align to TRBD2. Germline V CDR1 and CDR2: KGHDR, SFDVKD. V was pared by 1 base and J by 0 bases, with 7 bases of the junction left unmatched. The CDR3 length is 20 residues. CDR3 bases: TGTGCCACCAGTGATTTACGACTAGCGGGGGGCTATACGAACACCGGGGAGCTGTTTTTT. Encoded protein: CATSDLRLAGGYTNTGELFF.

The rearrangement joins TRBV5-1 to TRBJ2-2; D is tentatively TRBD1 or TRBD2 (6 bases each). V was clipped by 7 bases and J by 6 bases, with 13 bases between them. CDR1 and CDR2 (germline): SGHRS, YFSETQ. The length of the CDR3 is 13 residues. The CDR3 protein is CASARRGAGELFF. CDR3 coding DNA: TGCGCCAGCGCCAGGAGGGGGGCCGGGGAGCTGTTTTTT.

The chain carries TRBV5-5 and TRBJ1-4; no clear D. Trimming took off 0 bases at V and 4 bases at J, with 10 bases between the two ends. CDR1 and CDR2 (germline): SGHKS, YYEKEE (reference sequence). CDR3 size: 15 residues. CDR3 in amino acids: CASSLAGSYNEKLFF. The CDR3 DNA follows: TGTGCCAGCAGCTTGGCCGGTAGCTATAATGAAAAACTGTTTTTT.

The chain combines TRBV7-9 with TRBJ1-1; D unresolved. CDR1 and CDR2 from the germline V gene are SEHNR and FQNEAQ (reference sequence). This CDR3 is 16 amino acids long. Trimming took 2 bases from V and 1 from J, leaving 14 bases between them. Here the CDR3 DNA reads TGTGCCAGCAGCTTAAAGATTCTGGGAGGGAACACTGAAGCTTTCTTT. Protein: CASSLKILGGNTEAFF.

This chain joins TRBV7-9 and TRBJ2-3; D is uncertain. V shed 1 base and J shed 6 bases, with 14 bases lying between them. The CDR3 is 15 residues long. Per germline, CDR1 SEHNR and CDR2 FQNEAQ (reference sequence). The CDR3 sequence: CASSLGETTRDTQYF. Written as DNA, the CDR3 is TGTGCCAGCAGCTTAGGAGAGACCACCAGGGATACGCAGTATTTT.

V gene TRBV27 combines with J gene TRBJ2-7, with D possibly being TRBD2 (6 bases). There are 14 residues in the CDR3. Per germline, CDR1 MNHEY and CDR2 SMNVEV (reference sequence). Trimming shortened V by 5 bases and J by 3 bases, and 14 bases separated the two germline ends. CDR3 DNA sequence: TGTGCCAGCAGTCGCGGGATCCCGTTCTACGAGCAGTACTTC. Amino acids: CASSRGIPFYEQYF.

This chain connects TRBV9 to TRBJ2-7, with 7 bases identical to TRBD1. V shed 10 bases and J 0 bases; nucleotides not matched to a gene: 4. The CDR3 has 12 amino acids. Germline CDR1 SGDLS, CDR2 YYNGEE. CDR3 amino acids: CAFPGGSYEQYF. Here the CDR3 DNA reads TGTGCCTTCCCAGGGGGCTCCTACGAGCAGTACTTC.

This sequence joins TRBV7-2 and TRBJ2-7; either TRBD1 or TRBD2 may fit D (6 bases each). The CDR3 totals 13 residues. Germline CDR1 is SGHTA and CDR2 is FQGNSA. V shed 7 bases and J shed 6 bases, with 16 bases lying between them. Here the CDR3 DNA reads TGTGCCAGCATGAGGGGGACTGAGGTCGAGCAGTACTTC. Translating gives CASMRGTEVEQYF. The whole variable domain, remainder taken from reference TRBV7-2 and TRBJ2-7, is GAGVSQSPSNKVTEKGKDVELRCDPISGHTALYWYRQSLGQGLEFLIYFQGNSAPDKSGLPSDRFSAERTGGSVSTLTIQRTQQEDSAVYLCASMRGTEVEQYFGPGTRLTVT.

The chain combines TRBV5-6 with TRBJ2-7, with D uncertain. Trimming removed 1 base from V and 2 bases from J, with 4 bases in between. This CDR3 region has 12 residues. The V gene's germline CDR1 is SGHDT and CDR2 YYEEEE. CDR3 loop: CASSLTAYEQYF. In nucleotides, the CDR3 is TGTGCCAGCAGCTTGACTGCCTACGAGCAGTACTTC.

The rearrangement uses TRBV19 and TRBJ1-5; the match to TRBD1 covers 7 bases. Trimming at V came to 6 bases and at J to 2 bases, leaving 10 bases not matched to a gene. CDR1 and CDR2 from the germline V gene are LNHDA and SQIVND (reference sequence). The CDR3 covers 16 residues. The CDR3 is CASSLSTGEGNQPQHF. The CDR3 DNA is TGTGCCAGTAGCCTTTCAACAGGGGAAGGCAATCAGCCCCAGCATTTT.

On this clone itself: The same CDR3 also results from other DNA sequences found in this sample. V and J are TRBV3-1 (or the pseudogene TRBV3-2) and TRBJ2-7, with D perhaps being TRBD1 or TRBD2 (5 bases each). CDR3 length: 14 amino acids. Trimming cost V 2 bases and J 3 bases, with 11 bases left between them. CDR1 and CDR2 from the germline V gene are LGHDT and YNNKEL (reference sequence). The CDR3 DNA reads as TGTGCCAGCAGCCAATCGGGGCGGCACTACGAGCAGTACTTC. Protein product: CASSQSGRHYEQYF.

The gene calls are TRBV18 and TRBJ2-5; 12 nucleotides agree with TRBD2. Germline assignment: CDR1 KGHSH and CDR2 LQKENI. The ends lost 4 bases at V and 2 bases at J; junction bases unmatched: 5. The CDR3 totals 16 residues. This CDR3 is CASSRGLAGPQETQYF. In nucleotides, the CDR3 is TGTGCCAGCTCACGGGGACTAGCGGGTCCACAAGAGACCCAGTACTTC. Full variable domain (outside the CDR3, taken from reference TRBV18 and TRBJ2-5): NAGVMQNPRHLVRRRGQEARLRCSPMKGHSHVYWYRQLPEEGLKFMVYLQKENIIDESGMPKERFSAEFPKEGPSILRIQQVVRGDSAAYFCASSRGLAGPQETQYFGPGTRLLVL.

The chain uses TRBV5-5 and TRBJ1-2; the D gene is possibly TRBD1 (6 bases). Germline CDR1 SGHKS, CDR2 YYEKEE (reference sequence). V lost 2 bases and J lost 1, with 12 bases in between. This CDR3 has 15 amino acids. The CDR3 DNA sequence: TGTGCCAGCAGCTTATCAGGGGCGGGTAACTATGGCTACACCTTC. Its protein product is CASSLSGAGNYGYTF.

This rearrangement joins TRBV12-5 to TRBJ2-3, with D unresolved. This CDR3 spans 15 amino acids. Trimming pared 1 base from V and 4 bases from J, leaving 12 bases between. In germline, CDR1 is LGHNT, CDR2 FRNRAP. CDR3 sequence reads: CASGLAGRTPDTQYF. The CDR3 nucleotides are TGTGCTAGTGGTTTGGCAGGTCGGACCCCAGATACGCAGTATTTT.

This chain joins TRBV5-1 and TRBJ1-2; D call uncertain. The germline gives CDR1 SGHRS, CDR2 YFSETQ. Trimming pared 0 bases from V and 4 bases from J, leaving 7 bases between. This CDR3 contains 13 residues. The CDR3 coding sequence is TGCGCCAGCAGCTTGGACCAGCCCTATGGCTACACCTTC. Translated: CASSLDQPYGYTF.

V usage is TRBV27 and J usage is TRBJ2-1; D is unresolved. V lost 6 bases and J lost 8, with 17 bases in between. The CDR3 length is 14 residues. The germline gives CDR1 MNHEY, CDR2 SMNVEV (reference sequence). CDR3 protein: CASSRPSLGYEQFF. The CDR3 DNA is TGTGCCAGCAGCCGCCCATCCCTAGGGTATGAGCAGTTCTTC.

V is TRBV5-6 and J is TRBJ1-1; no firm D call. Germline V gives CDR1 SGHDT, CDR2 YYEEEE. Trimming left V 1 base short and J 1 base short, with 5 bases between. The CDR3 is 13 amino acids. The CDR3 is CASSLRANTEAFF. CDR3 nucleotides: TGTGCCAGCAGCTTGCGGGCGAACACTGAAGCTTTCTTT. The entire variable domain, with the rest obtained from reference TRBV5-6 and TRBJ1-1, is as follows: DAGVTQSPTHLIKTRGQQVTLRCSPKSGHDTVSWYQQALGQGPQFIFQYYEEEERQRGNFPDRFSGHQFPNYSSELNVNALLLGDSALYLCASSLRANTEAFFGQGTRLTVV.

The chain combines TRBV5-1 with TRBJ1-2, with TRBD1 as a possible D gene (5 bases). The CDR3 is made up of 13 amino acids. V lost 7 bases to trimming and J lost 2 bases, with 12 bases between them. CDR1 is SGHRS and CDR2 is YFSETQ in the germline V gene. CDR3 loop: CASGGDWNYGYTF. As DNA, the CDR3 is TGCGCCAGCGGGGGGGATTGGAACTATGGCTACACCTTC.

This clone was counted once. The CDR3 sequence: CASRRSGGTPGNQPQHF. CDR3 in DNA: TGTGCCAGCAGAAGAAGTGGGGGCACCCCCGGCAATCAGCCCCAGCATTTT. The chain couples TRBV28 to TRBJ1-5, with D possibly matching TRBD1 (6 bases). The germline V and J ends were trimmed by 6 bases and 2 bases, with 20 bases remaining between them. CDR1 is MDHEN, CDR2 SYDVKM, per germline. The length of the CDR3 is 17 residues. The entire variable domain, with the rest obtained from reference TRBV28 and TRBJ1-5, is as follows: DVKVTQSSRYLVKRTGEKVFLECVQDMDHENMFWYRQDPGLGLRLIYFSYDVKMKEKGDIPEGYSVSREKKERFSLILESASTNQTSMYLCASRRSGGTPGNQPQHFGDGTRLSIL.

The rearrangement links TRBV7-8 to TRBJ1-2, with 7 bases identical to TRBD1. The germline V gene has CDR1 SGHVS and CDR2 FQNEAQ. The CDR3 totals 13 residues. V dropped 4 bases and J dropped 8; count of bases not matched to a gene: 7. The CDR3 nucleotides read TGTGCCAGCAGCTCGACAGGGCTCCAAGGCTACACCTTC. This sequence encodes CASSSTGLQGYTF.

This clone was observed a single time. The J gene is TRBJ2-2, the V gene TRBV11-2; TRBD1 agrees at 7 bases. V gave up 5 bases and J gave up 5 bases; unmatched junction bases: 8. Germline V gives CDR1 SGHAT, CDR2 FQNNGV. The CDR3 runs to 15 residues. CDR3 in amino acids: CASSLYRGRTGELFF. CDR3 coding DNA: TGTGCCAGCAGCCTATACAGGGGTCGGACCGGGGAGCTGTTTTTT.

V and J are TRBV4-3 and TRBJ1-2; no clear D. From germline, CDR1 is LGHNA and CDR2 YSLEER. With 4 bases removed from V and 8 bases from J, the gap between germline ends came to 20 bases. This CDR3 contains 15 residues. The CDR3 protein is CASSPSAQLLGGYTF. In DNA form, the CDR3 reads TGCGCCAGCAGCCCAAGCGCACAGCTGTTGGGAGGCTACACCTTC.